These 20 T cell receptor beta chains share one sample of origin, sequenced in a study of OX40 agonist ivuxolimab in advanced cancers. Generated by immunoSEQ multiplex PCR, the TCRdb table keeps only in-frame clones and is missing some. The data hold more than 50,000 clones, with 85% observed a single time. This specimen was CD4+ or CD8+ T cells sorted from blood, taken in a trial of the OX40 agonist ivuxolimab. These TCRs come from an adult with an advanced solid tumor such as melanoma, head and neck, liver or kidney cancer.

The chain links TRBV7-9 to TRBJ2-7, with 8 positions matching TRBD2. The junction had 4 bases not matched to a gene; V was cut back by 6 bases and J by 0 bases. This CDR3 region has 14 residues. The germline gives CDR1 SEHNR, CDR2 FQNEAQ (reference sequence). The CDR3 DNA reads TGTGCCAGCAGTCTAGCGGGCCCCTCCTACGAGCAGTACTTC. This encodes CASSLAGPSYEQYF.

The chain employs TRBV19 and TRBJ2-2; 7 bases agree with TRBD2. From germline, CDR1 is LNHDA and CDR2 SQIVND (reference sequence). V was clipped by 5 bases and J by 7 bases; unmatched bases: 10. CDR3 length: 15 residues. The CDR3 reads CASSPDRGDYGELFF. DNA of the CDR3: TGTGCCAGTAGTCCCGACCGGGGGGACTACGGGGAGCTGTTTTTT.

This clone was counted between two and nine times. The V gene is TRBV5-6, the J gene TRBJ2-2; the D gene is possibly TRBD2 (6 bases). The CDR3 length is 14 residues. Trimming cost V 4 bases and J 7 bases, with 14 bases left between them. CDR1 is SGHDT, CDR2 YYEEEE, per germline. The CDR3 DNA sequence: TGTGCCAGCAGCGCTGCCGGGGGAGTCGGGGAGCTGTTTTTT. Translation: CASSAAGGVGELFF.

This sequence joins TRBV5-5 and TRBJ2-7, with D possibly matching TRBD1 (6 bases). In germline, CDR1 is SGHKS, CDR2 YYEKEE (reference sequence). Trimming took 4 bases from V and 4 from J, leaving 9 bases between them. The CDR3 sequence is 12 residues long. The CDR3 DNA reads as TGTGCCAGCAGCCGGACAGAGTACGAGCAGTACTTC. This gives the protein CASSRTEYEQYF.

This sequence joins TRBV6-1 and TRBJ2-3; D is perhaps TRBD1 or TRBD2 (5 bases each). Germline V CDR1 and CDR2: MNHNS, SASEGT. The ends were cut back, 7 bases at V and 9 bases at J, with 8 bases in the middle. The CDR3 is 10 residues long. The DNA for the CDR3 is TGTGCCAGCACGTGGGGGACGCAGTATTTT. It yields the protein CASTWGTQYF.

This clone has only one observation. The rearrangement uses TRBV30 and TRBJ2-2; TRBD2 might be the D (6 bases). The germline V gene has CDR1 GTSNPN and CDR2 SVGIG (reference sequence). The CDR3 extends over 16 amino acids. Trimming left V 2 bases short and J 6 bases short, with 19 bases between. CDR3 in amino acids: CAWSPTGLYLSGELFF. CDR3 nucleotides: TGTGCCTGGAGTCCCACGGGACTCTACTTGTCCGGGGAGCTGTTTTTT.

This clone appeared a few times. The chain combines TRBV10-3 with TRBJ1-1; D is perhaps TRBD1 (5 bases). V was trimmed by 0 bases and J by 4 bases, leaving 15 bases between them. Germline CDR1 ENHRY, CDR2 SYGVKD. The CDR3 has 16 residues. CDR3 DNA: TGTGCCATCAGTGAGTCAGTAGGGCAGGGAGGCACTGAAGCTTTCTTT. Translated, it gives CAISESVGQGGTEAFF.

The genes are TRBV30 and TRBJ1-4, with D hard to call. CDR3 size: 13 residues. Germline CDR1 reads GTSNPN; CDR2 reads SVGIG (reference sequence). V lost 0 bases, J lost 3 bases, and 5 bases lay in between. CDR3 DNA sequence: TGTGCCTGGAGTGTACGATCTAATGAAAAACTGTTTTTT. Translated, it gives CAWSVRSNEKLFF.

V is TRBV18 and J is TRBJ2-2, with D perhaps TRBD1 or TRBD2 (5 bases each). Trimming left V 1 base short and J 3 bases short, with 9 bases between. CDR1 and CDR2 from the germline V gene are KGHSH and LQKENI. The CDR3 is 15 residues long. CDR3 in DNA: TGTGCCAGCTCACCACGGGGGTTGGACACCGGGGAGCTGTTTTTT. Its translation: CASSPRGLDTGELFF.

This clone has just a few counts. The chain has TRBV7-9 and TRBJ1-6; weak D call: TRBD1 (6 bases). CDR1 is SEHNR and CDR2 is FQNEAQ in the germline V gene (reference sequence). The CDR3 covers 16 residues. The germline V and J ends were trimmed by 6 bases and 9 bases, with 21 bases remaining between them. Here the CDR3 DNA reads TGTGCCAGCAGGGGAAACAGGGACATCGGTCTTTCACCCCTCCACTTT. This encodes CASRGNRDIGLSPLHF.

The V gene is TRBV19, the J gene TRBJ2-2; D possibly corresponds to TRBD2 (5 bases). CDR3 length equals 12 residues. Germline CDR1 reads LNHDA; CDR2 reads SQIVND (reference sequence). Trimming stripped 7 bases from V and 4 bases from J, with 7 bases between. The CDR3 bases are TGTGCCAGTACGCTAGCCACCGGGGAGCTGTTTTTT. Translating it yields CASTLATGELFF.

The rearrangement links TRBV28 to TRBJ2-2, with 10 bases identical to TRBD1. This CDR3 region has 16 residues. V shed 3 bases and J 6 bases; nucleotides not matched to a gene: 7. Germline CDR1 and CDR2: MDHEN and SYDVKM. Written as DNA, the CDR3 is TGTGCCAGCAGTTTCCCACGGGACAGGGGTGCCGGGGAGCTGTTTTTT. This sequence encodes CASSFPRDRGAGELFF. Supplemented by reference TRBV28 and TRBJ2-2, the full variable domain reads DVKVTQSSRYLVKRTGEKVFLECVQDMDHENMFWYRQDPGLGLRLIYFSYDVKMKEKGDIPEGYSVSREKKERFSLILESASTNQTSMYLCASSFPRDRGAGELFFGEGSRLTVL.

J is TRBJ1-4 and V is TRBV28; no clear D. The CDR3 consists of 14 residues. V lost 7 bases and J lost 6, with 15 bases in between. Germline CDR1 reads MDHEN; CDR2 reads SYDVKM. DNA for the CDR3: TGTGCCAGCACCTCGGAGGGAACGTATGAAAAACTGTTTTTT. Residues: CASTSEGTYEKLFF.

The V call is TRBV2, the J call TRBJ2-4, with 9 bases identical to TRBD1. Germline V CDR1 and CDR2: SNHLY, FYNNEI. V shed 9 bases, J shed 3 bases, and the junction held 6 bases outside the gene matches. The CDR3 sequence is 14 residues long. This CDR3 is CASQSGQGKNIQYF. The CDR3 DNA reads as TGTGCCAGTCAATCGGGACAGGGCAAAAACATTCAGTACTTC.

The J gene is TRBJ2-1, the V gene TRBV2; perhaps TRBD2 as D (6 bases). V dropped 4 bases and J dropped 8 bases, with 12 bases sitting between them. The CDR3 covers 13 residues. CDR1 is SNHLY and CDR2 is FYNNEI in the germline V gene. CDR3 nucleotides: TGTGCCAGCAGTGTCTTCAGGGAGGATGAGCAGTTCTTC. This codes for CASSVFREDEQFF.

The chain is built from TRBV29-1 and TRBJ2-2; a possible D gene is TRBD2 (5 bases). The CDR3 spans 11 residues. The germline V gene encodes CDR1 SQVTM and CDR2 ANQGSEA. V dropped 6 bases and J dropped 4 bases, with 6 bases sitting between them. The CDR3 region has the DNA TGCAGCGTCGGACTCACCGGGGAGCTGTTTTTT. It specifies CSVGLTGELFF.

This sequence joins TRBV11-2 and TRBJ2-5, with unresolved D. Germline V gene data show CDR1 as SGHAT and CDR2 as FQNNGV. The CDR3 has 14 amino acids. V lost 2 bases to trimming and J lost 4 bases, with 11 bases between them. The CDR3 DNA follows: TGTGCCAGCAGCTTAAATGGGATGACAGAGACCCAGTACTTC. It codes for CASSLNGMTETQYF.

V usage is TRBV21-1 and J usage is TRBJ2-3; the D call TRBD2 from the table was never checked on the DNA. TRBV21-1 is tagged as a pseudogene. The CDR3 has 16 amino acids. The CDR3 spells CASSKVLADGTDTQYF. The CDR3 nucleotides read TGTGCCAGCAGCAAAGTCCTAGCGGATGGCACAGATACGCAGTATTTT.

The chain is built from TRBV28 and TRBJ2-7; 12 nucleotides agree with TRBD2. The CDR3 is made up of 14 amino acids. V lost 6 bases to trimming and J lost 6 bases; unmatched junction nucleotides: 6. Looked up from germline, CDR1 is MDHEN and CDR2 is SYDVKM. CDR3 sequence: CASSPTSGRSEQYF. For the CDR3, the DNA is TGTGCCAGCAGCCCGACTAGCGGGAGAAGCGAGCAGTACTTC.

V gene TRBV5-3 combines with J gene TRBJ1-5, with D possibly matching TRBD1 (5 bases). TRBV5-3 is marked as an open reading frame, function uncertain. The V and J ends lost 1 base and 5 bases respectively, with 13 bases between them. This CDR3 contains 15 residues. As DNA, the CDR3 is TGTGCCAGAAGCTTGTGGACAACTAGGGATCAGCCCCAGCATTTT. It codes for CARSLWTTRDQPQHF.